Presented here are 13 T cell receptor beta chains from one specimen sequenced in a study of blood T cell repertoires in COVID-19. Measured with immunoSEQ multiplex PCR; TCRdb has only the in-frame clones, and not every one. This sample has more than 250,000 clones, with around 88% found just once. What was sequenced was PBMCs or T cells enriched from blood (not recorded which). These receptors all stem from a woman aged 40 to 50 who had recovered from COVID-19.

The chain has TRBV11-1 and TRBJ1-1, with TRBD1 matching over 8 bases. The CDR3 is 15 residues long. After removal of 4 bases from V and 2 bases from J, the junction contained 6 bases not matched to a gene. From germline, CDR1 is SGHAT and CDR2 FQDESV (reference sequence). CDR3 residues: CASSYNTGGNTEAFF. CDR3 bases: TGTGCCAGCAGCTATAATACAGGGGGTAACACTGAAGCTTTCTTT.

This clone appeared a few times. The V gene is TRBV4-2, the J gene TRBJ1-2, with 7 bases fitting TRBD1. The V segment lost 1 base and the J segment 2 bases; nucleotides outside the gene matches: 4. The CDR3 has 15 residues. Germline assignment: CDR1 LGHNA and CDR2 YNFKEQ. As DNA, the CDR3 is TGTGCCAGCAGCCAAGTTCAGGGGGAGAACTATGGCTACACCTTC. This sequence encodes CASSQVQGENYGYTF.

The rearrangement joins TRBV7-2 to TRBJ2-5; 8 bases are shared with TRBD1. Germline V gives CDR1 SGHTA, CDR2 FQGNSA. This CDR3 contains 14 residues. The J segment lost 2 bases and the V segment lost 4 bases, leaving 3 bases of the junction unmatched. The CDR3 DNA sequence: TGTGCCAGCAGCTCGGACAGGGAACAAGAGACCCAGTACTTC. Its protein product is CASSSDREQETQYF.

J is TRBJ2-3 and V is TRBV7-9; TRBD2 aligns across 10 bases. The CDR3 length is 18 residues. Germline V CDR1 and CDR2: SEHNR, FQNEAQ (reference sequence). The J segment lost 2 bases and the V segment lost 8 bases, leaving 16 bases of the junction unmatched. The DNA of the CDR3 is TGTGCCAGCGGACCCGCCGGACTAGCGGAATACGCCACAGATACGCAGTATTTT. Translated, it gives CASGPAGLAEYATDTQYF.

DNA of the CDR3: TGTGCCACCAGCAGAGATATTCGGACAGGGGGCTCACCCCTCCACTTT. This codes for CATSRDIRTGGSPLHF. The chain has TRBV15 and TRBJ1-6; 11 positions match TRBD1. After removal of 0 bases from V and 10 bases from J, the junction contained 5 bases not matched to a gene. This CDR3 has 16 amino acids. The germline gives CDR1 LNHNV, CDR2 YYDKDF (reference sequence).

V is TRBV4-1 and J is TRBJ2-2; D uncertain. Germline CDR1 reads MGHRA; CDR2 reads YSYEKL. The CDR3 has 16 amino acids. The V end was cut by 3 bases, the J end by 2 bases, with 13 bases between. CDR3 DNA sequence: TGCGCCAGCAGCCACAATCGACTTTTAAACACCGGGGAGCTGTTTTTT. As protein: CASSHNRLLNTGELFF.

This chain uses TRBV10-1 with TRBJ2-3, with TRBD1 identical over 7 bases. Germline CDR1 reads WNHNN; CDR2 reads SYGVQD (reference sequence). The CDR3 spans 14 residues. Unmatched junction bases numbered 7, after V lost 4 bases and J lost 6 bases. The chain's CDR3 is CASSVGRGMDTQYF. As DNA, the CDR3 is TGCGCCAGCAGTGTTGGCAGGGGGATGGATACGCAGTATTTT.

This clone was picked up a small number of times. The chain uses TRBV2 and TRBJ1-1; maybe TRBD1 (6 bases). The V end was cut by 6 bases, the J end by 5 bases, with 16 bases between. The germline gives CDR1 SNHLY, CDR2 FYNNEI. The CDR3 is 14 amino acids. CDR3 sequence (DNA): TGTGCCAGCAGGTGGGACACGGGATATACTGAAGCTTTCTTT. The encoded protein is CASRWDTGYTEAFF. Complete variable domain (other parts from reference TRBV2 and TRBJ1-1): EPEVTQTPSHQVTQMGQEVILRCVPISNHLYFYWYRQILGQKVEFLVSFYNNEISEKSEIFDDQFSVERPDGSNFTLKIRSTKLEDSAMYFCASRWDTGYTEAFFGQGTRLTVV.

This clone came up a few times. CDR3: CASSHIQDRGHGYTF. The CDR3 bases are TGTGCCAGCAGCCACATCCAGGACAGGGGGCATGGCTACACCTTC. The chain recombines TRBV3-1 (or the pseudogene TRBV3-2) with TRBJ1-2; 11 bases map to TRBD1. With V trimmed by 3 bases and J by 6 bases, 6 bases remained unmatched. The CDR3 spans 15 residues. CDR1 is LGHDT, CDR2 YNNKEL, per germline (reference sequence).

This clone was seen just once. The chain employs TRBV19 and TRBJ1-5, with a weak D call TRBD1 (6 bases). The V end lost 7 bases, the J end lost 2 bases, and 18 bases lay between the germline ends. Germline loops: CDR1 LNHDA, CDR2 SQIVND (reference sequence). The CDR3 sequence is 16 residues long. CDR3 coding DNA: TGTGCCAGTACGCCGCCCAGGGGCGCTGGCAATCAGCCCCAGCATTTT. Its translation is CASTPPRGAGNQPQHF.

V gene TRBV3-1 (or the pseudogene TRBV3-2) combines with J gene TRBJ2-1; tentatively, D is TRBD1 (6 bases). Germline loops: CDR1 LGHDT, CDR2 YNNKEL (reference sequence). The CDR3 is 16 residues long. The V end lost 3 bases, the J end lost 1 base, and 13 bases lay between the germline ends. In DNA form, the CDR3 reads TGTGCCAGCAGCCAGGGGGCGGCGACTTCCTACAATGAGCAGTTCTTC. This codes for CASSQGAATSYNEQFF.

The chain has TRBV28 and TRBJ1-2, with a tentative D call TRBD1 (5 bases). Germline CDR1 and CDR2: MDHEN and SYDVKM. The CDR3 has 14 residues. The V end was cut by 5 bases, the J end by 8 bases, with 18 bases between. The CDR3 bases are TGTGCCAGCAGTCCATCGGACATGGCGGACGGCTACACCTTC. This codes for CASSPSDMADGYTF.

This chain joins TRBV30 and TRBJ1-1, with TRBD1 identical over 12 bases. The V segment lost 3 bases and the J segment 1 base; nucleotides outside the gene matches: 0. The CDR3 has 14 amino acids. From germline, CDR1 is GTSNPN and CDR2 SVGIG (reference sequence). CDR3 loop: CAWRGQGANTEAFF. The CDR3 DNA is TGTGCCTGGAGGGGACAGGGGGCGAACACTGAAGCTTTCTTT.